The TCR beta chain under discussion was sequenced for a study of blood T cell repertoires in COVID-19. Study details: Researchers got acute and convalescent COVID-19 samples from the United States, Italy and Spain. Nucleic acid was either cDNA or gDNA, and it came from T cells, B-cell-depleted T cells, or PBMCs.

In the authors' workflow: The authors estimated nucleated cell counts from reference gene primer amplification. Measured with immunoSEQ multiplex PCR; TCRdb has only the in-frame clones, and not every one. V and J calls and clone size follow that table, whereas D and trimming were derived from the DNA. The sample lists some 200,000 clones; around four fifths were seen once. The ends lost 3 bases at V and 6 bases at J; junction bases unmatched: 4. CDR1 and CDR2 from the germline V gene are SGHDT and YYEEEE. The length of the CDR3 is 15 residues. The sequence was obtained from a woman over 75 with active or convalescent COVID-19. The chain uses TRBV5-6 and TRBJ1-5; 12 bases fit TRBD1. The material sequenced was peripheral blood. CDR3 nucleotide sequence: TGTGCCAGCAGCTGGGACAGGGGGCTAGGTCAGCCCCAGCATTTT. This translates into CASSWDRGLGQPQHF.